These 10 T cell receptor beta chains came from one sample sequenced in a study of OX40 agonist ivuxolimab in advanced cancers. Receptor amplification or capture employed the immunoSEQ multiplex PCR assay. The source is immuneACCESS, and TCRdb retained only in-frame sequences with V and J called. Part of the clones is not carried over; for the studies checked, unresolved V genes explain less than half of this, and the remainder is unexplained. This sample holds tens of thousands of clones; about 89% were observed only once. 6.5% to 8.5% of the sample is held by the ten biggest clonotypes. This material consisted of CD4+ or CD8+ T cells sorted from blood, taken in a trial of the OX40 agonist ivuxolimab. These receptors came from an adult with an advanced solid tumor such as melanoma, head and neck, liver or kidney cancer.

This sequence joins TRBV9 and TRBJ2-2; D possibly corresponds to TRBD2 (5 bases). The germline CDR1 and CDR2 sequences are SGDLS and YYNGEE. Trimming shortened V by 0 bases and J by 7 bases, and 16 bases separated the two germline ends. The CDR3 contains 16 residues. The CDR3 here is CASSVAGRGRGGELFF. CDR3 sequence (DNA): TGTGCCAGCAGCGTAGCTGGTCGGGGTCGGGGCGGGGAGCTGTTTTTT.

This clone appeared once. The CDR3: CASSFGNVGGTYF. The CDR3, as DNA: TGTGCCAGCAGTTTCGGAAACGTCGGGGGGACGTACTTC. The chain combines TRBV28 with TRBJ2-7; TRBD2 matches 7 bases. Germline assignment: CDR1 MDHEN and CDR2 SYDVKM. Trimming removed 3 bases from V and 12 bases from J; junction bases left unmatched: 11. This CDR3 region has 13 residues.

This clone was counted between two and nine times. CDR3 sequence: CASSIELANYGYTF. In nucleotides, the CDR3 is TGTGCCAGTAGTATAGAACTGGCTAACTATGGCTACACCTTC. The chain joins TRBV19 to TRBJ1-2; D is ambiguous. The CDR3 loop spans 14 amino acids. V gave up 0 bases and J gave up 0 bases, with 5 bases separating them. The germline gives CDR1 LNHDA, CDR2 SQIVND (reference sequence).

This chain joins TRBV2 and TRBJ1-5, with 9 bases lining up with TRBD1. J was trimmed by 4 bases and V by 7 bases; bases with no gene match: 5. The germline V gene has CDR1 SNHLY and CDR2 FYNNEI. The CDR3 sequence is 14 residues long. The CDR3, as DNA: TGTGCCAGCAAGGACGGACAGGGGAATCAGCCCCAGCATTTT. Its translation is CASKDGQGNQPQHF. The variable domain in full, completed from reference TRBV2 and TRBJ1-5, reads EPEVTQTPSHQVTQMGQEVILRCVPISNHLYFYWYRQILGQKVEFLVSFYNNEISEKSEIFDDQFSVERPDGSNFTLKIRSTKLEDSAMYFCASKDGQGNQPQHFGDGTRLSIL.

This clone was seen a handful of times. This rearrangement joins TRBV27 to TRBJ1-5, with D uncertain. Deletions cut 4 bases from V and 4 bases from J, with 14 bases between. Germline-derived CDR1 and CDR2 are MNHEY and SMNVEV (reference sequence). This CDR3 is built from 15 residues. In DNA, the CDR3 is TGTGCCAGCAGTTCCCTCGGCACTGAAAATCAGCCCCAGCATTTT. As protein: CASSSLGTENQPQHF.

This clone was recorded once. This chain uses TRBV30 with TRBJ1-1; D is unresolved. Per germline, CDR1 GTSNPN and CDR2 SVGIG (reference sequence). The V gene lost 0 bases and the J gene lost 0 bases, with 8 bases spanning the gap. The CDR3 sequence is 14 residues long. CDR3 sequence reads: CAWSVGQVNTEAFF. CDR3 bases: TGTGCCTGGAGTGTGGGTCAGGTGAACACTGAAGCTTTCTTT.

This chain connects TRBV13 to TRBJ2-1, with TRBD2 matching 7 bases. The CDR3 totals 15 residues. The germline gives CDR1 PRHDT, CDR2 FYEKMQ (reference sequence). Unmatched junction bases numbered 6, after V lost 1 base and J lost 6 bases. CDR3 residues: CASSLAGGSSNEQFF. DNA of the CDR3: TGTGCCAGCAGCTTAGCAGGCGGGAGTTCCAATGAGCAGTTCTTC. Full variable domain (rest looked up from reference TRBV13 and TRBJ2-1): AAGVIQSPRHLIKEKRETATLKCYPIPRHDTVYWYQQGPGQDPQFLISFYEKMQSDKGSIPDRFSAQQFSDYHSELNMSSLELGDSALYFCASSLAGGSSNEQFFGPGTRLTVL.

J is TRBJ2-3 and V is TRBV28; the D is unclear. CDR1 is MDHEN and CDR2 is SYDVKM in the germline V gene. V lost 6 bases to trimming and J lost 0 bases, with 10 bases between them. CDR3 size: 14 residues. The CDR3 region has the DNA TGTGCCAGCAGCAACCCCGCTAGCACAGATACGCAGTATTTT. This codes for CASSNPASTDTQYF. The full variable domain, with the rest looked up from reference TRBV28 and TRBJ2-3, is DVKVTQSSRYLVKRTGEKVFLECVQDMDHENMFWYRQDPGLGLRLIYFSYDVKMKEKGDIPEGYSVSREKKERFSLILESASTNQTSMYLCASSNPASTDTQYFGPGTRLTVL.

The chain employs TRBV30 and TRBJ2-7; 10 positions agree with TRBD1. The germline V gene encodes CDR1 GTSNPN and CDR2 SVGIG (reference sequence). The CDR3 sequence is 11 residues long. The CDR3 bases are TGTGCTGAGGGACAGGGGAGCGAGCAGTACTTC. It specifies CAEGQGSEQYF.

This rearrangement joins TRBV27 to TRBJ2-7, with a tentative D call TRBD2 (5 bases). V dropped 6 bases and J dropped 6 bases, with 12 bases sitting between them. The CDR3 has 12 residues. The germline CDR1 and CDR2 sequences are MNHEY and SMNVEV (reference sequence). CDR3 region: CASSRGFGEQYF. CDR3 DNA: TGTGCCAGCAGCCGCGGGTTCGGCGAGCAGTACTTC.